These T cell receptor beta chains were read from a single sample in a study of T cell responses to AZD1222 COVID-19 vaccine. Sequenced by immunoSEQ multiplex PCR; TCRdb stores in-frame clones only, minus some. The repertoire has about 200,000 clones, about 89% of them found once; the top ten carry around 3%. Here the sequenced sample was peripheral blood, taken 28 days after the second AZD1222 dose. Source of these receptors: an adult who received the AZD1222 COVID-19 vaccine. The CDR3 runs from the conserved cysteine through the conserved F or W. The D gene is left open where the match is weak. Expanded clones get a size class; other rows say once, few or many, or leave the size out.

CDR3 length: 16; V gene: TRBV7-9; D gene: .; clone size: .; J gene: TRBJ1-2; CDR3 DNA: TGTGCCAGCAGCTTAGGGACACCTCTCCCTCAATATGGCTACACCTTC; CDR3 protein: CASSLGTPLPQYGYTF
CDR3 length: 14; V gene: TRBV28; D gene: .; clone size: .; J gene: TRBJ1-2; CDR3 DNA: TGTGCCAGCAGCCCTGGGGACCGGGACTATGGCTACACCTTC; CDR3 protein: CASSPGDRDYGYTF
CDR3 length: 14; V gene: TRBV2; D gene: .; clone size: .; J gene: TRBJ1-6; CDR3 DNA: TGTGCCAGCAAGGAGGGCGACGTGAATTCACCCCTCCACTTT; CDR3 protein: CASKEGDVNSPLHF
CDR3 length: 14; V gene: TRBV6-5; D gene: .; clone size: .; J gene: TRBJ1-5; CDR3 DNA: TGTGCCAGCAGTAGGGCGATTAGCAATCAGCCCCAGCATTTT; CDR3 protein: CASSRAISNQPQHF
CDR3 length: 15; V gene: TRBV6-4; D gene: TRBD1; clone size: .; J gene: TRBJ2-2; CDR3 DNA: TGTGCCAGCAGAGCTACAGGGGAATTTAACGGGGAGCTGTTTTTT; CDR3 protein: CASRATGEFNGELFF
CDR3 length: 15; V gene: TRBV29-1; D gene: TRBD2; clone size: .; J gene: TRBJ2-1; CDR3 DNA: TGCAGCGTGGACAGCGGGAGGGCGGACTACAATGAGCAGTTCTTC; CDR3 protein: CSVDSGRADYNEQFF
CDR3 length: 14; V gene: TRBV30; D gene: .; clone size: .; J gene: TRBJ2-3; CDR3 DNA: TGTGCCTGGAGCCTAAAAACAGGGACAGATACGCAGTATTTT; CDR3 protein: CAWSLKTGTDTQYF
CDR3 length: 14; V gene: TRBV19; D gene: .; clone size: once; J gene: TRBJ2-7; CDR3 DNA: TGTGCCAGTAGTATAGGTCCCGATTCCTACGAGCAGTACTTC; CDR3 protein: CASSIGPDSYEQYF
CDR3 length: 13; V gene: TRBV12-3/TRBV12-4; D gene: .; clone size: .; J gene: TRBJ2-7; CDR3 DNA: TGTGCCAGCAGTTCTGCGGTTCATTACGAGCAGTACTTC; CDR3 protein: CASSSAVHYEQYF
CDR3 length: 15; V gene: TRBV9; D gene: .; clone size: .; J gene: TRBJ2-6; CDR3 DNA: TGTGCCAGCAGCGTCTTAGGTACTGGGGCCAACGTCCTGACTTTC; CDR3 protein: CASSVLGTGANVLTF
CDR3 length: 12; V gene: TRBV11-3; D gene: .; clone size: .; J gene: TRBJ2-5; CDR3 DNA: TGTGCCAGCAGCCGTGGAGGGGAGACCCAGTACTTC; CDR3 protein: CASSRGGETQYF
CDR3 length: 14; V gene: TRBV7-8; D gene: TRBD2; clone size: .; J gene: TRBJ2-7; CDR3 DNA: TGTGCCAGCAGCTACCCCGGACTAGCGCTTGAGCAGTACTTC; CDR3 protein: CASSYPGLALEQYF
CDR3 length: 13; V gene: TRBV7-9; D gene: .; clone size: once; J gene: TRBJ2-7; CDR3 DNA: TGTGCCAGCAGCCCCACCGGGATGGGCGAGCAGTACTTC; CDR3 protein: CASSPTGMGEQYF
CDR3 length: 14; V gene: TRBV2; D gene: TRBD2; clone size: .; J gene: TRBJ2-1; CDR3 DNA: TGTGCCAGCAGTGTAGCGGGAGGAAGCAATGAGCAGTTCTTC; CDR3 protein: CASSVAGGSNEQFF
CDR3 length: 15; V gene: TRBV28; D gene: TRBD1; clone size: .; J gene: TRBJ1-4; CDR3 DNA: TGTGCCAGCAGCCGACAGGGGACAACTAATGAAAAACTGTTTTTT; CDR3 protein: CASSRQGTTNEKLFF
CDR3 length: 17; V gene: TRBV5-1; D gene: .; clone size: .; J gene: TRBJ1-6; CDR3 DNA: TGCGCCAGCAGCTCGGAGGCGGCTAGCTCCTATAATTCACCCCTCCACTTT; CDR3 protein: CASSSEAASSYNSPLHF
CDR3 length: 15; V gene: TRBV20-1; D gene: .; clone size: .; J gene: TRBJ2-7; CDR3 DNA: TGCAGTGCTAGTCCCGGGACCGAGAGCTCCTACGAGCAGTACTTC; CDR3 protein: CSASPGTESSYEQYF
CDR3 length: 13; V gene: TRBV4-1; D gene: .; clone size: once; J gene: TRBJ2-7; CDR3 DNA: TGCGCCAGCAGCCACCAGGGGTTAGGGGAGCAGTACTTC; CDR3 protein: CASSHQGLGEQYF
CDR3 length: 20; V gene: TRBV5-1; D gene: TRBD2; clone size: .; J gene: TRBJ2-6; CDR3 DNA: TGCGCCAGCAGCTTGAGGGGACTAGCGCATTTACTCTCTGGGGCCAACGTCCTGACTTTC; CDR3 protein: CASSLRGLAHLLSGANVLTF
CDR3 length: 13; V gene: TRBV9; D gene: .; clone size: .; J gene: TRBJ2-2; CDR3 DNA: TGTGCCAGCCGACTAGCGAACACCGGGGAGCTGTTTTTT; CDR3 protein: CASRLANTGELFF
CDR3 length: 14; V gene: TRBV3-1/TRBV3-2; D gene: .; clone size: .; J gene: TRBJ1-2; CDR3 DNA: TGTGCCAGCAGCCAAGATACAAAAGGTTATGGCTACACCTTC; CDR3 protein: CASSQDTKGYGYTF
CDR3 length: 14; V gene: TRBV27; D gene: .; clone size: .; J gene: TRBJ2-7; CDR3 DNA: TGTGCCAGCAGTTTAAGTAGAAGCTCCTACGAGCAGTACTTC; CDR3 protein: CASSLSRSSYEQYF
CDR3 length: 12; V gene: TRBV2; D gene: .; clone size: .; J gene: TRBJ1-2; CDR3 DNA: TGTGCCAGCAGTCAGGACGACTATGGCTACACCTTC; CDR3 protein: CASSQDDYGYTF
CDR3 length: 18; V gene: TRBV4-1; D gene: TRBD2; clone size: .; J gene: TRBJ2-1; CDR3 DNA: TGCGCCAGCAGTCCTAACACCTATGTGGGAGGGTCCTACAATGAGCAGTTCTTC; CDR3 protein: CASSPNTYVGGSYNEQFF
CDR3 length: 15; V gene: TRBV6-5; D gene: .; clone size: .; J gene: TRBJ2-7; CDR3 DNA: TGTGCCAGCAGATTGGGAGGTGGGGGCTTCTACGAGCAGTACTTC; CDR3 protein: CASRLGGGGFYEQYF
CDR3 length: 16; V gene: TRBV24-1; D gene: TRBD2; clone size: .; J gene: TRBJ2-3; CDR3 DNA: TGTGCCACCAGTGATGTTACGGGACTATACACAGATACGCAGTATTTT; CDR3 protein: CATSDVTGLYTDTQYF
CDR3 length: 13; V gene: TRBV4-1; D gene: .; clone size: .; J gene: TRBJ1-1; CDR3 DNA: TGCGCCAGCAGCGAAAGGATGGACACTGAAGCTTTCTTT; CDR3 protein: CASSERMDTEAFF
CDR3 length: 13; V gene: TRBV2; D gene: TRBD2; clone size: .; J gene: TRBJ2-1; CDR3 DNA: TGTGCCAGCAGTCGACTAGCGGCGGATGAGCAGTTCTTC; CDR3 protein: CASSRLAADEQFF
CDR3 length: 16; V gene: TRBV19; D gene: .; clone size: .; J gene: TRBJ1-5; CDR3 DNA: TGTGCCAGTAGTCACAGGACGGTTTATAGCAATCAGCCCCAGCATTTT; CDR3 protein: CASSHRTVYSNQPQHF
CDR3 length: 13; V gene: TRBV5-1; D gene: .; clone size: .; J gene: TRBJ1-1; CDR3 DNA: TGCGCCAGCAGCTTCACAGGAAACACTGAAGCTTTCTTT; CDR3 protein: CASSFTGNTEAFF
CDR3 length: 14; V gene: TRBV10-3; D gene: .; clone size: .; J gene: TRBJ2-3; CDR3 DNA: TGTGCCATCAGCCGACAGGAGAGCACAGATACGCAGTATTTT; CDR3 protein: CAISRQESTDTQYF
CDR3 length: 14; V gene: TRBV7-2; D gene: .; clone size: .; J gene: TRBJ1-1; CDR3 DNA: TGTGCCAGCAGCTTTTGGGGGGAGGGCACTGAAGCTTTCTTT; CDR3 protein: CASSFWGEGTEAFF
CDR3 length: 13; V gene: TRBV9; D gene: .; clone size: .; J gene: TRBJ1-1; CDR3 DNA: TGTGCCAGCACCCAGGGCCCGAACACTGAAGCTTTCTTT; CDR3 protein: CASTQGPNTEAFF
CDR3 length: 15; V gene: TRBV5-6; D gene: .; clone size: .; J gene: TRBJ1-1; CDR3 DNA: TGTGCCAGCAGCTTTGGTGTGGCCCCGAACACTGAAGCTTTCTTT; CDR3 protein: CASSFGVAPNTEAFF
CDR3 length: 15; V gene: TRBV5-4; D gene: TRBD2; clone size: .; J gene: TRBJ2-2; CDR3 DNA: TGTGCCAGCAGCCCGGGACTACAGAACACCGGGGAGCTGTTTTTT; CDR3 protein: CASSPGLQNTGELFF
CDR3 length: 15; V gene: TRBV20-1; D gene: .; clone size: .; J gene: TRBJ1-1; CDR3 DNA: TGCAGTGCTAGTTTATTGGGGGGCAGGGACACTGAAGCTTTCTTT; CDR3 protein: CSASLLGGRDTEAFF
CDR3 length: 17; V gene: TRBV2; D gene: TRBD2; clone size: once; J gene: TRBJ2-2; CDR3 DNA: TGTGCCAGCACCTCGGGACTAGCGGGAAGTATCTCCGGGGAGCTGTTTTTT; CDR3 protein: CASTSGLAGSISGELFF
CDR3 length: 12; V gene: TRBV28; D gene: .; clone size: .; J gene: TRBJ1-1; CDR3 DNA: TGTGCCAGCAGTTTGGACGGGGGTGAGGCTTTCTTT; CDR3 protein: CASSLDGGEAFF
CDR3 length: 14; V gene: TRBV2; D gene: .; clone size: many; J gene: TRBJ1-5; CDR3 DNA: TGTGCCAGCAGTGAAGGCAGTAGCAATCAGCCCCAGCATTTT; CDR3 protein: CASSEGSSNQPQHF
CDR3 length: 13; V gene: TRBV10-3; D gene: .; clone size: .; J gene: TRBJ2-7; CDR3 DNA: TGTGCCATCAGTGAGGGGGCGACCTACGAGCAGTACTTC; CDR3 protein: CAISEGATYEQYF
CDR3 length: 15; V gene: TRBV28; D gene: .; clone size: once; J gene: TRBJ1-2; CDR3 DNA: TGTGCCAGCAGTTCCGGACGTATGGGGAGCTATGGCTACACCTTC; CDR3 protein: CASSSGRMGSYGYTF
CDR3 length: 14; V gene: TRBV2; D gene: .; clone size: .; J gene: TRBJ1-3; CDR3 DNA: TGTGCCAGCAGTGACCGTTCCTCTGGAAACACCATATATTTT; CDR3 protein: CASSDRSSGNTIYF
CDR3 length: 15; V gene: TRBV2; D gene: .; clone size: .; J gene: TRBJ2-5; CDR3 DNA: TGTGCCAGCAGGGAGATCTGGCGGAACCAAGAGACCCAGTACTTC; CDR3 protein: CASREIWRNQETQYF
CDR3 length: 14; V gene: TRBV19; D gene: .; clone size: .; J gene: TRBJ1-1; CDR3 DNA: TGTGCCAGTAGTATAACCCCACGAATAGCTGAAGCTTTCTTT; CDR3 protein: CASSITPRIAEAFF
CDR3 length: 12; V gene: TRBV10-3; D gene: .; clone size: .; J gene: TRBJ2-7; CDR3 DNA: TGTGCCACCGGACGTCGCTCCTACGAGCAGTACTTC; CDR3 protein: CATGRRSYEQYF
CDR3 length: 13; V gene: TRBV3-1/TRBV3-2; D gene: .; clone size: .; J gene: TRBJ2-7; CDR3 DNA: TGTGCCAGCAGCCAAGGCCCCAACTACGAGCAGTACTTC; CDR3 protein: CASSQGPNYEQYF